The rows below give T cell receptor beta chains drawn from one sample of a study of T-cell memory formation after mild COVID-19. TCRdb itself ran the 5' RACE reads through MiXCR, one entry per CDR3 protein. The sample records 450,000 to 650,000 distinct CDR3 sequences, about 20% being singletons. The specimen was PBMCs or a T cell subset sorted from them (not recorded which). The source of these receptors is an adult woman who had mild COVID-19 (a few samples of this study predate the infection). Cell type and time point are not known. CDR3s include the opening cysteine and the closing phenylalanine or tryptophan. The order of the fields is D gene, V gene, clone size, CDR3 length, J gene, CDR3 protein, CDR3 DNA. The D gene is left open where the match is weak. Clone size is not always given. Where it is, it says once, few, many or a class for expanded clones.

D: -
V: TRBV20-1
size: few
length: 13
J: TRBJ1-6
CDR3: CSASEDYNSPLHF
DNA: TGCAGTGCTAGTGAGGATTATAATTCACCCCTCCACTTT

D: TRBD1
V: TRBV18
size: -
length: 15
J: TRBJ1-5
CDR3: CASSPRQGTMQPQHF
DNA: TGTGCCAGCTCACCCCGACAGGGGACGATGCAGCCCCAGCATTTT

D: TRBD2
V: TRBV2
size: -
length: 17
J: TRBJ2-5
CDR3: CASSEEAWTSGGETQYF
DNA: TGTGCCAGCAGTGAAGAAGCCTGGACTAGCGGTGGAGAGACCCAGTACTTC

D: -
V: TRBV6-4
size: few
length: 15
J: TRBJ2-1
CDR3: CASSDSGQHYNEQFF
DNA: TGTGCCAGCAGTGACTCGGGACAACACTACAATGAGCAGTTCTTC

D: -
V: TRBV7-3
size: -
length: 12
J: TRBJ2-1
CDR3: CASSLTGQEQFF
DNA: TGTGCCAGCAGCTTAACGGGGCAGGAGCAGTTCTTC

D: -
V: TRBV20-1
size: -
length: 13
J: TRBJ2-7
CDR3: CSAREWLASEQYF
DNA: TGCAGTGCTAGAGAATGGCTAGCATCCGAGCAGTACTTC

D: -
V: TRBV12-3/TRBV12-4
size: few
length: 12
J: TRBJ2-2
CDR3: CASVGETGELFF
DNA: TGTGCCAGCGTAGGGGAGACCGGGGAGCTGTTTTTT

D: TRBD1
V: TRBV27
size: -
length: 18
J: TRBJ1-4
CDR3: CASSKTGQGSPIGEKLFF
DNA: TGTGCCAGCAGCAAAACGGGACAGGGGTCCCCCATCGGTGAAAAACTGTTTTTT

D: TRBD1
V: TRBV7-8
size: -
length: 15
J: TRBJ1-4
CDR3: CASSSTGWTNEKLFF
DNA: TGTGCCAGCAGCTCGACAGGGTGGACTAATGAAAAACTGTTTTTT

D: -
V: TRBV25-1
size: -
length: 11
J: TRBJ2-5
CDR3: CASSGAVKVYF
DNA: TGTGCCAGCAGTGGGGCAGTGAAGGTGTACTTC

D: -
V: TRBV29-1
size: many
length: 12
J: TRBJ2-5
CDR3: CSVEGAGGTQYF
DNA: TGCAGCGTTGAAGGGGCGGGCGGGACCCAGTACTTC

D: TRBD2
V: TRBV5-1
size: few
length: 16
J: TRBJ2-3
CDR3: CASSLVAGDLTDTQYF
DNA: TGCGCCAGCAGCTTGGTAGCGGGGGACCTCACAGATACGCAGTATTTT

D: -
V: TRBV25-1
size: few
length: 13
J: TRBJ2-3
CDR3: CASSSRGMDTQYF
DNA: TGTGCCAGCAGTAGTAGGGGAATGGATACGCAGTATTTT

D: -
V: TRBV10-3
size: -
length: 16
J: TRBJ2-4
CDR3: CAIMWGRGLAKNIQYF
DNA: TGTGCCATCATGTGGGGACGCGGGCTAGCCAAAAACATTCAGTACTTC

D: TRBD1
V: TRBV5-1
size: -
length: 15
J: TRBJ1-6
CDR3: CASSTGTGSNSPLHF
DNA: TGCGCCAGCAGCACCGGGACAGGAAGTAATTCACCCCTCCACTTT

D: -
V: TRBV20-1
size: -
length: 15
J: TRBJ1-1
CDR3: CSAYQGGGIGSEAFF
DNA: TGCAGTGCTTACCAAGGAGGGGGAATAGGGTCTGAAGCTTTCTTT

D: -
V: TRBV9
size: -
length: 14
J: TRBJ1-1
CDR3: CASSVGQGSTEAFF
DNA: TGTGCCAGCAGCGTAGGGCAGGGGAGCACTGAAGCTTTCTTT

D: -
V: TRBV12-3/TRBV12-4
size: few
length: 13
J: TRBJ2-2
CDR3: CASRPQGTGELFF
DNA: TGTGCCAGCAGGCCCCAGGGGACCGGGGAGCTGTTTTTT

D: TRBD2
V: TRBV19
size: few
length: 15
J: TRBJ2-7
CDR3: CASSALSGGSYEQYF
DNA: TGTGCCAGTAGTGCCCTCAGCGGGGGGTCCTACGAGCAGTACTTC

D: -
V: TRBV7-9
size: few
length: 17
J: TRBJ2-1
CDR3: CASSPRIGRTGINEQFF
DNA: TGTGCCAGCAGCCCCCGAATTGGACGTACAGGGATCAATGAGCAGTTCTTC

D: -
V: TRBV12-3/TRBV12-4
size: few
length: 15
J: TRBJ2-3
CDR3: CASTQGEGGTDTQYF
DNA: TGTGCCAGCACCCAAGGAGAGGGAGGCACAGATACGCAGTATTTT

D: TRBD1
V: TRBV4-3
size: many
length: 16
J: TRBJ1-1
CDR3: CASSQDLAGGITEAFF
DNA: TGCGCCAGCAGCCAAGATCTGGCAGGGGGCATCACTGAAGCTTTCTTT

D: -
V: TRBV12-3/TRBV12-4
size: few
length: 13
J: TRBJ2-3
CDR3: CASSFQGGNTQYF
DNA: TGTGCCAGCAGTTTTCAGGGTGGGAATACGCAGTATTTT

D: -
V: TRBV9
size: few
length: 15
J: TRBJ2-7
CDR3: CASSVASGPHYEQYF
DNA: TGTGCCAGCAGCGTAGCTTCGGGGCCGCACTACGAGCAGTACTTC

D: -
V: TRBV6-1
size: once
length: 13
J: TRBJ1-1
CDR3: CASSEKSNTEAFF
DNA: TGTGCCAGCAGTGAGAAGAGTAACACTGAAGCTTTCTTT

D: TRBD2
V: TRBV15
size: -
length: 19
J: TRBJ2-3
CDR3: CATSSPTGTSGRGPDTQYF
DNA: TGTGCCACCAGCAGCCCCACCGGGACTAGCGGGAGGGGCCCAGATACGCAGTATTTT

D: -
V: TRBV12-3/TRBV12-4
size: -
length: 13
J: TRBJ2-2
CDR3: CASSARDIGELFF
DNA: TGTGCCAGCAGTGCACGGGACATCGGGGAGCTGTTTTTT

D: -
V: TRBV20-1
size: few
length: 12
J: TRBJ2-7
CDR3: CSARGDNYEQYF
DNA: TGCAGTGCTAGGGGGGACAACTACGAGCAGTACTTC

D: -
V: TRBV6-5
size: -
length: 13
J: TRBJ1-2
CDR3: CASSRTGNYGYTF
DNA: TGTGCCAGCAGCCGCACGGGTAACTATGGCTACACCTTC

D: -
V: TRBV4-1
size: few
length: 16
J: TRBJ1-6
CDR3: CASSQGFGLSNSPLHF
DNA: TGCGCCAGCAGCCAAGGCTTTGGGCTGAGTAATTCACCCCTCCACTTT

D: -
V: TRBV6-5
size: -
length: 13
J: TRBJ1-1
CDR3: CASRLTRGTEAFF
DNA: TGTGCCAGCAGACTAACTCGGGGCACTGAAGCTTTCTTT

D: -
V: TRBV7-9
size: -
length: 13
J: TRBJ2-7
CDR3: CASSLGGLGEQYF
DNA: TGTGCCAGCAGCCTCGGAGGACTGGGGGAGCAGTACTTC

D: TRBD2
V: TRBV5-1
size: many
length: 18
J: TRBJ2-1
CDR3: CASSLERSGGARHNEQFF
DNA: TGCGCCAGCAGCTTGGAGCGTAGCGGGGGGGCAAGACACAATGAGCAGTTCTTC

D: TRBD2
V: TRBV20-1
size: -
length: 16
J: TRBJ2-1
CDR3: CSARDLAGGHYNEQFF
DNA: TGCAGTGCTAGAGATCTAGCGGGAGGCCATTACAATGAGCAGTTCTTC

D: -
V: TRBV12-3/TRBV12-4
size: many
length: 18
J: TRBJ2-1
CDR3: CASSPPRRLMRFYNEQFF
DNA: TGTGCCAGCAGCCCACCCCGTCGGCTGATGAGGTTCTACAATGAGCAGTTCTTC

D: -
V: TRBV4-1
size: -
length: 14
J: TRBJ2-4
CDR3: CASSQGRGPNIQYF
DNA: TGCGCCAGCAGCCAAGGGAGGGGGCCCAACATTCAGTACTTC

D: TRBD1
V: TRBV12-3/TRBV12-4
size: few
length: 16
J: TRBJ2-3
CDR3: CASSPGQGGPTDTQYF
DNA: TGTGCCAGCAGTCCGGGACAGGGGGGGCCCACAGATACGCAGTATTTT

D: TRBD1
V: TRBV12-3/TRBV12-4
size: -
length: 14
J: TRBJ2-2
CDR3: CASSRDRGHGELFF
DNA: TGTGCCAGCAGTAGGGACAGGGGGCACGGGGAGCTGTTTTTT

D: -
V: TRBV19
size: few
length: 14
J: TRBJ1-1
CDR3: CASSRRGRGTEAFF
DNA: TGTGCCAGTAGTAGGAGGGGAAGGGGTACTGAAGCTTTCTTT